This entry is about one TCR beta chain. What it binds is not known. This sample is part of a study of CD8 T cells in ankylosing spondylitis. General observations from the study: The disease-linked clones had a CD8+ phenotype and low blood frequencies. Reports of some motif variants in reactive arthritis synovial fluid and blood predate this one. There was a TCR beta motif, made of several highly homologous variants, that appeared characteristic of ankylosing spondylitis blood.

TCRdb called the 5' RACE reads again in MiXCR, with one record for every CDR3 protein. Counted here are around 430,000 distinct CDR3 sequences, roughly a sixth occurring once; the ten biggest clones make up over 1%. Trimming removed 7 bases from V and 3 bases from J; junction bases left unmatched: 8. The CDR3 consists of 15 residues. CDR1 MDHEN and CDR2 SYDVKM come from the germline V gene. The receptor comes from a male donor with ankylosing spondylitis. The chain carries TRBV28 and TRBJ2-7, with TRBD2 matching over 11 bases. What was sequenced was blood, either unsorted or a sorted T cell fraction (not recorded which). The CDR3 is CASNLAGGNYYEQYF. In DNA form, the CDR3 reads TGTGCCAGCAACCTAGCGGGAGGAAATTACTACGAGCAGTACTTC.